The rows below give T cell receptor beta chains drawn from one sample of a study of blood T cell repertoires in COVID-19. This table comes from immunoSEQ multiplex PCR, and its TCRdb copy is limited to in-frame clones, with some not included. This table holds about 50,000 clones, roughly nine tenths found once. The sequenced material came from peripheral blood. The receptors derive from a man between 40 and 49 years old with active COVID-19. Each CDR3 is given with its conserved first and last residue. A D gene is named only where the DNA matches it firmly. Clone size is shown for a subset of rows, as once, few, many or a class of expanded clone.

j_gene: TRBJ2-1; d_gene: TRBD2; abundance: .; v_gene: TRBV5-1; CDR3aa: CASSPGLAGGVYNEQFF; CDR3nt: TGCGCCAGCAGCCCGGGACTAGCGGGTGGGGTCTACAATGAGCAGTTCTTC
j_gene: TRBJ2-7; d_gene: TRBD2; abundance: .; v_gene: TRBV28; CDR3aa: CASSELAGAYEQYF; CDR3nt: TGTGCCAGCAGCGAACTAGCGGGAGCTTACGAGCAGTACTTC
j_gene: TRBJ2-1; d_gene: TRBD2; abundance: .; v_gene: TRBV10-2; CDR3aa: CASSTSGRASYNEQFF; CDR3nt: TGCGCCAGCAGTACTAGCGGGAGGGCTTCCTACAATGAGCAGTTCTTC
j_gene: TRBJ2-1; d_gene: TRBD2; abundance: .; v_gene: TRBV4-2; CDR3aa: CASSQGPSGTYNEQFF; CDR3nt: TGTGCCAGCAGCCAAGGGCCTAGCGGAACCTACAATGAGCAGTTCTTC
j_gene: TRBJ1-2; d_gene: TRBD1; abundance: .; v_gene: TRBV5-1; CDR3aa: CASSPSPDGTGGYTF; CDR3nt: TGCGCCAGCAGCCCATCCCCCGACGGGACAGGAGGCTACACCTTC
j_gene: TRBJ1-1; d_gene: .; abundance: .; v_gene: TRBV27; CDR3aa: CASSLSPGANTEAFF; CDR3nt: TGTGCCAGCAGTTTAAGCCCAGGGGCTAACACTGAAGCTTTCTTT
j_gene: TRBJ1-1; d_gene: TRBD1; abundance: .; v_gene: TRBV24-1; CDR3aa: CATAGTESTEAFF; CDR3nt: TGTGCCACCGCCGGGACAGAGTCCACTGAAGCTTTCTTT
j_gene: TRBJ2-7; d_gene: .; abundance: .; v_gene: TRBV28; CDR3aa: CASSLRGHRRMAYEQYF; CDR3nt: TGTGCCAGCAGTTTGAGGGGACATCGGCGGATGGCCTACGAGCAGTACTTC
j_gene: TRBJ1-1; d_gene: .; abundance: few; v_gene: TRBV5-1; CDR3aa: CASSRNSFNTEAFF; CDR3nt: TGCGCCAGCAGTAGGAACAGCTTTAACACTGAAGCTTTCTTT
j_gene: TRBJ1-1; d_gene: TRBD1; abundance: .; v_gene: TRBV25-1; CDR3aa: CASSEWDRGNTEAFF; CDR3nt: TGTGCCAGCAGTGAATGGGACAGGGGGAACACTGAAGCTTTCTTT
j_gene: TRBJ2-3; d_gene: .; abundance: few; v_gene: TRBV7-6; CDR3aa: CASSLNRARGTDTQYF; CDR3nt: TGTGCCAGCAGCTTAAACAGGGCACGCGGCACAGATACGCAGTATTTT
j_gene: TRBJ1-2; d_gene: .; abundance: .; v_gene: TRBV27; CDR3aa: CASSFDSLYGYTF; CDR3nt: TGTGCCAGCAGTTTCGACAGCCTCTATGGCTACACCTTC
j_gene: TRBJ2-7; d_gene: TRBD2; abundance: .; v_gene: TRBV3-1/TRBV3-2; CDR3aa: CASSQGIQAGGYEQYF; CDR3nt: TGTGCCAGCAGCCAAGGCATCCAGGCGGGAGGTTACGAGCAGTACTTC
j_gene: TRBJ2-7; d_gene: .; abundance: .; v_gene: TRBV12-3/TRBV12-4; CDR3aa: CASSWALYEQYF; CDR3nt: TGTGCCAGCAGTTGGGCCTTATACGAGCAGTACTTC
j_gene: TRBJ2-2; d_gene: .; abundance: .; v_gene: TRBV6-5; CDR3aa: CASSYLRGWLTGELFF; CDR3nt: TGTGCCAGCAGTTATTTGCGGGGATGGCTGACCGGGGAGCTGTTTTTT
j_gene: TRBJ2-1; d_gene: TRBD1; abundance: .; v_gene: TRBV6-5; CDR3aa: CASSWTGSHEQFF; CDR3nt: TGTGCCAGCAGTTGGACAGGGAGTCACGAGCAGTTCTTC
j_gene: TRBJ2-5; d_gene: .; abundance: .; v_gene: TRBV7-3; CDR3aa: CASSSESQGTQETQYF; CDR3nt: TGTGCCAGCAGCTCCGAGTCCCAGGGGACCCAAGAGACCCAGTACTTC
j_gene: TRBJ2-1; d_gene: TRBD2; abundance: .; v_gene: TRBV19; CDR3aa: CASDSSGGYNEQFF; CDR3nt: TGTGCCAGTGATTCTAGCGGGGGGTACAATGAGCAGTTCTTC
j_gene: TRBJ2-3; d_gene: TRBD1; abundance: .; v_gene: TRBV6-5; CDR3aa: CASSPGTGMDTQYF; CDR3nt: TGTGCCAGCAGCCCCGGGACAGGGATGGATACGCAGTATTTT
j_gene: TRBJ2-1; d_gene: TRBD2; abundance: once; v_gene: TRBV29-1; CDR3aa: CSVVGAAGDNEQFF; CDR3nt: TGCAGCGTTGTAGGGGCGGCGGGGGACAATGAGCAGTTCTTC
j_gene: TRBJ1-5; d_gene: TRBD1; abundance: .; v_gene: TRBV28; CDR3aa: CASSSIQGSQPQHF; CDR3nt: TGTGCCAGCAGTTCGATACAGGGGAGTCAGCCCCAGCATTTT
j_gene: TRBJ1-6; d_gene: TRBD1; abundance: few; v_gene: TRBV28; CDR3aa: CASTAPTGQGNSPLHF; CDR3nt: TGTGCCAGCACCGCTCCGACGGGACAGGGGAATTCACCCCTCCACTTT
j_gene: TRBJ2-1; d_gene: TRBD2; abundance: .; v_gene: TRBV9; CDR3aa: CASSSVLAGVYNEQFF; CDR3nt: TGTGCCAGCAGCTCCGTGCTAGCGGGAGTGTACAATGAGCAGTTCTTC
j_gene: TRBJ2-2; d_gene: TRBD1; abundance: .; v_gene: TRBV9; CDR3aa: CASSAAGQGLWELFF; CDR3nt: TGTGCCAGCAGCGCCGCGGGACAGGGATTATGGGAGCTGTTTTTT
j_gene: TRBJ2-5; d_gene: TRBD1; abundance: .; v_gene: TRBV7-3; CDR3aa: CASSTYRGETQYF; CDR3nt: TGTGCCAGCAGCACCTACAGGGGAGAGACCCAGTACTTC
j_gene: TRBJ2-3; d_gene: TRBD2; abundance: .; v_gene: TRBV5-1; CDR3aa: CASSYGPSGGGTDTQYF; CDR3nt: TGCGCCAGCAGCTACGGACCTAGCGGGGGGGGCACAGATACGCAGTATTTT
j_gene: TRBJ2-3; d_gene: .; abundance: .; v_gene: TRBV19; CDR3aa: CASREYRGTQYF; CDR3nt: TGTGCCAGTAGGGAATATCGGGGTACGCAGTATTTT
j_gene: TRBJ2-1; d_gene: TRBD2; abundance: once; v_gene: TRBV7-9; CDR3aa: CASSGTLLAGDEQFF; CDR3nt: TGTGCCAGCAGCGGGACCCTGCTAGCGGGAGATGAGCAGTTCTTC
j_gene: TRBJ1-5; d_gene: TRBD1; abundance: .; v_gene: TRBV19; CDR3aa: CASTRGRGVSNQPQHF; CDR3nt: TGTGCCAGTACACGGGGCAGGGGGGTTAGCAATCAGCCCCAGCATTTT
j_gene: TRBJ1-5; d_gene: TRBD1; abundance: few; v_gene: TRBV4-2; CDR3aa: CASSRQRTGGGQPQHF; CDR3nt: TGTGCCAGCAGCCGCCAAAGGACAGGGGGCGGTCAGCCCCAGCATTTT
j_gene: TRBJ1-1; d_gene: .; abundance: .; v_gene: TRBV28; CDR3aa: CASSLGGHTEAFF; CDR3nt: TGTGCCAGCAGTTTGGGAGGGCACACTGAAGCTTTCTTT
j_gene: TRBJ2-5; d_gene: TRBD1; abundance: .; v_gene: TRBV19; CDR3aa: CASSTTGGRQETQYF; CDR3nt: TGTGCCAGTAGCACCACAGGGGGCCGGCAAGAGACCCAGTACTTC
j_gene: TRBJ1-3; d_gene: .; abundance: .; v_gene: TRBV7-8; CDR3aa: CASSLAGHAGNTIYF; CDR3nt: TGTGCCAGCAGCTTAGCGGGACACGCTGGAAACACCATATATTTT
j_gene: TRBJ2-7; d_gene: .; abundance: .; v_gene: TRBV7-9; CDR3aa: CASSLTGDEQYF; CDR3nt: TGTGCCAGCAGCTTAACGGGGGACGAGCAGTACTTC
j_gene: TRBJ1-1; d_gene: .; abundance: .; v_gene: TRBV9; CDR3aa: CASSASHDTEAFF; CDR3nt: TGTGCCAGCAGCGCGAGTCATGACACTGAAGCTTTCTTT
j_gene: TRBJ2-5; d_gene: .; abundance: .; v_gene: TRBV19; CDR3aa: CARGPDGGFQETQYF; CDR3nt: TGTGCCAGGGGGCCCGACGGGGGTTTCCAAGAGACCCAGTACTTC
j_gene: TRBJ2-7; d_gene: TRBD2; abundance: .; v_gene: TRBV30; CDR3aa: CAWVERGSYEQYF; CDR3nt: TGTGCCTGGGTCGAGCGGGGCTCCTACGAGCAGTACTTC
j_gene: TRBJ2-1; d_gene: .; abundance: .; v_gene: TRBV28; CDR3aa: CASSPAASPTYNEQFF; CDR3nt: TGTGCCAGCAGCCCCGCCGCTAGCCCAACCTACAATGAGCAGTTCTTC
j_gene: TRBJ2-3; d_gene: TRBD2; abundance: .; v_gene: TRBV9; CDR3aa: CASSQSGRAGTDTQYF; CDR3nt: TGTGCCAGCAGCCAGAGCGGGAGGGCCGGCACAGATACGCAGTATTTT
j_gene: TRBJ2-7; d_gene: TRBD1; abundance: .; v_gene: TRBV27; CDR3aa: CASSLGQGALEQYF; CDR3nt: TGTGCCAGCAGTTTAGGTCAGGGGGCCCTCGAGCAGTACTTC
j_gene: TRBJ2-7; d_gene: TRBD1; abundance: .; v_gene: TRBV19; CDR3aa: CASRARDRGNEQYF; CDR3nt: TGTGCCAGTAGAGCCAGGGACAGGGGAAACGAGCAGTACTTC
j_gene: TRBJ1-2; d_gene: TRBD1; abundance: once; v_gene: TRBV7-8; CDR3aa: CASSLVGGPSNYGYTF; CDR3nt: TGTGCCAGCAGCTTAGTAGGGGGCCCCTCTAACTATGGCTACACCTTC
j_gene: TRBJ2-1; d_gene: .; abundance: .; v_gene: TRBV18; CDR3aa: CASSPPVGTAEQFF; CDR3nt: TGTGCCAGCTCACCACCGGTGGGTACAGCTGAGCAGTTCTTC
j_gene: TRBJ2-1; d_gene: TRBD1; abundance: .; v_gene: TRBV7-9; CDR3aa: CASIDTGGAGYNEQFF; CDR3nt: TGTGCCAGCATTGATACAGGGGGCGCGGGGTACAATGAGCAGTTCTTC
j_gene: TRBJ2-1; d_gene: .; abundance: .; v_gene: TRBV21-1; CDR3aa: CASSKGDRSSYNEQFF; CDR3nt: TGTGCCAGCAGCAAAGGCGACAGGAGCTCCTACAATGAGCAGTTCTTC
j_gene: TRBJ1-4; d_gene: .; abundance: .; v_gene: TRBV10-2; CDR3aa: CASSESLEVTEKLFF; CDR3nt: TGCGCCAGCAGTGAGTCCTTGGAGGTTACTGAAAAACTGTTTTTT
j_gene: TRBJ1-4; d_gene: .; abundance: .; v_gene: TRBV30; CDR3aa: CAWRWQGGEKLFF; CDR3nt: TGTGCCTGGAGGTGGCAGGGTGGTGAAAAACTGTTTTTT
j_gene: TRBJ1-2; d_gene: .; abundance: .; v_gene: TRBV12-3/TRBV12-4; CDR3aa: CASSLPGVDGYTF; CDR3nt: TGTGCCAGCAGTTTACCGGGTGTTGATGGCTACACCTTC
j_gene: TRBJ2-5; d_gene: TRBD2; abundance: .; v_gene: TRBV3-1/TRBV3-2; CDR3aa: CASSQPRTRGQETQYF; CDR3nt: TGTGCCAGCAGCCAACCCCGGACTAGGGGCCAAGAGACCCAGTACTTC
j_gene: TRBJ1-1; d_gene: .; abundance: .; v_gene: TRBV2; CDR3aa: CASDLRQAMNTEAFF; CDR3nt: TGTGCCAGCGATCTCCGACAGGCCATGAACACTGAAGCTTTCTTT